These 14 T cell receptor beta chains came from one sample sequenced in a study of cytomegalovirus exposure and HLA in healthy donors. Vbeta (60) and Jbeta (13) primers were used in the PCR. Only in-frame clones appear in the TCRdb table, and some are missing; sequencing was by immunoSEQ multiplex PCR. The table includes under 200,000 clones, about 80% detected once. Sequencing used PBMCs. All receptors come from a man in his forties or fifties in good health and CMV-seropositive.

The chain is built from TRBV29-1 and TRBJ1-1; D unresolved. Germline V lookup: CDR1 SQVTM, CDR2 ANQGSEA. The CDR3 totals 12 residues. Trimming shortened V by 6 bases and J by 1 base, and 9 bases separated the two germline ends. As DNA, the CDR3 is TGCAGCGTCTTAGCGAGGAACACTGAAGCTTTCTTT. Protein product: CSVLARNTEAFF.

The chain joins TRBV4-1 to TRBJ2-5; 8 bases match TRBD1. From germline, CDR1 is MGHRA and CDR2 YSYEKL. The CDR3 has 13 residues. With 4 bases clipped from V and 5 bases from J, the junction kept 3 bases outside the gene matches. The CDR3 here is CASSLTGGETQYF. The CDR3 DNA is TGCGCCAGCAGCCTCACAGGGGGGGAGACCCAGTACTTC.

The chain combines TRBV2 with TRBJ1-4; D uncertain. Germline CDR1 SNHLY, CDR2 FYNNEI. The germline V and J ends were trimmed by 8 bases and 11 bases, with 18 bases remaining between them. This CDR3 comprises 13 residues. CDR3 amino acids: CASEDEGVNKLFF. In DNA form, the CDR3 reads TGTGCCAGCGAGGACGAGGGAGTAAATAAACTGTTTTTT.

The chain uses TRBV23-1 and TRBJ2-7, with TRBD2 matching over 7 bases. TRBV23-1 is annotated as an ORF whose role is uncertain. The CDR3 is made up of 12 amino acids. Trimming removed 8 bases from V and 6 bases from J; junction bases left unmatched: 7. In DNA form, the CDR3 reads TGCGCCAGCGGGGGGGAGGCCTGCGAGCAGTACTTC. It encodes CASGGEACEQYF.

The gene calls are TRBV7-9 and TRBJ2-3, with 9 bases fitting TRBD2. This CDR3 region has 16 residues. Germline V gene data show CDR1 as SEHNR and CDR2 as FQNEAQ (reference sequence). Unmatched junction bases numbered 9, after V lost 5 bases and J lost 3 bases. CDR3 protein: CASSPRSGGQTDTQYF. The CDR3 nucleotides read TGTGCCAGCAGCCCCAGAAGCGGGGGGCAGACAGATACGCAGTATTTT.

The table lists this clone with a few counts. The gene calls are TRBV5-1 and TRBJ2-2; 8 positions agree with TRBD2. Germline trimming cut 4 bases from V and 6 bases from J; bases unmatched to any gene: 11. Germline CDR1 is SGHRS and CDR2 is YFSETQ. There are 16 residues in the CDR3. CDR3 sequence (DNA): TGCGCCAGCAGCAAGGTACGGACTAGCCAGCCCGGGGAGCTGTTTTTT. This sequence encodes CASSKVRTSQPGELFF.

The V call is TRBV19, the J call TRBJ2-5; TRBD2 matches at 7 bases. CDR3 length equals 17 residues. CDR1 is LNHDA, CDR2 SQIVND, per germline (reference sequence). Trimming at V came to 7 bases and at J to 5 bases, leaving 19 bases not matched to a gene. CDR3 residues: CASIGRVAGKGGETQYF. DNA for the CDR3: TGTGCCAGTATTGGGAGAGTAGCGGGTAAAGGTGGCGAGACCCAGTACTTC. The variable domain in full, completed from reference TRBV19 and TRBJ2-5, reads DGGITQSPKYLFRKEGQNVTLSCEQNLNHDAMYWYRQDPGQGLRLIYYSQIVNDFQKGDIAEGYSVSREKKESFPLTVTSAQKNPTAFYLCASIGRVAGKGGETQYFGPGTRLLVL.

The gene calls are TRBV5-1 and TRBJ2-3, with 16 bases fitting TRBD2. Germline V gives CDR1 SGHRS, CDR2 YFSETQ. CDR3 size: 19 residues. V dropped 4 bases and J dropped 1; count of bases not matched to a gene: 9. The DNA of the CDR3 is TGCGCCAGCAGCCTTCCCGGGACTAGCGGGGGGGCGGGCACAGATACGCAGTATTTT. Amino acid sequence: CASSLPGTSGGAGTDTQYF. Together with reference TRBV5-1 and TRBJ2-3, the CDR3 gives the full variable domain: KAGVTQTPRYLIKTRGQQVTLSCSPISGHRSVSWYQQTPGQGLQFLFEYFSETQRNKGNFPGRFSGRQFSNSRSEMNVSTLELGDSALYLCASSLPGTSGGAGTDTQYFGPGTRLTVL.

The chain has TRBV5-4 and TRBJ1-1; no firm D call. The CDR3 has 15 amino acids. CDR1 is SGHNT, CDR2 YYREEE, per germline (reference sequence). V was cut by 4 bases and J by 1 base, with 14 bases left in between. In DNA form, the CDR3 reads TGTGCCAGCAGCCCAGGCGCGCCGGCGAACACTGAAGCTTTCTTT. Residues: CASSPGAPANTEAFF.

This clone was seen a single time. The CDR3 coding sequence is TGCGCCAGCAGCCAAGATCCGGACAGAGGATATCAGCCCCAGCATTTT. Residues: CASSQDPDRGYQPQHF. The genes are TRBV4-1 and TRBJ1-5, with a possible D match to TRBD1 (6 bases). Germline V gene sequence: CDR1 MGHRA, CDR2 YSYEKL. The CDR3 contains 16 residues. Trimming stripped 0 bases from V and 5 bases from J, with 14 bases between.

Points on this clone: One end of the junction fails to match germline, which may point to a read error. J is TRBJ2-5 and V is TRBV23-1, with a tentative D call TRBD1 (5 bases). TRBV23-1 is flagged as an ORF with uncertain function. This CDR3 is built from 16 residues. The CDR3 DNA is TGCGCCAGCAGTCAATGTTTGCCTCGCGGACGGGTCCAAGGGGACTTC. Its protein product is CASSQCLPRGRVQGDF.

The rearrangement links TRBV7-2 to TRBJ1-5, with TRBD1 matching 8 bases. V trimming: 5 bases; J trimming: 1 base; junction bases outside the gene matches: 7. CDR3 length equals 16 residues. CDR1 and CDR2 from the germline V gene are SGHTA and FQGNSA. The CDR3 reads CASSRTGGSSNQPQHF. CDR3 sequence (DNA): TGTGCCAGCAGCAGAACAGGGGGAAGCAGCAATCAGCCCCAGCATTTT.

In regard to this clone: The sample has other DNA sequences that encode this CDR3 too. V is TRBV6-5 and J is TRBJ2-2; 13 bases map to TRBD2. Germline-derived CDR1 and CDR2 are MNHEY and SVGAGI. After removal of 10 bases from V and 6 bases from J, the junction contained 5 bases not matched to a gene. The CDR3 consists of 14 residues. Here the CDR3 DNA reads TGTGCCATTTCGGGACTAGCGGGGTCCGGGGAGCTGTTTTTT. This sequence encodes CAISGLAGSGELFF.

This clone showed up just a few times. The V and J genes are TRBV7-6 and TRBJ1-1; tentative D call: TRBD1 (5 bases). CDR1 is SGHVS and CDR2 is FNYEAQ in the germline V gene. The V end lost 6 bases, the J end lost 3 bases, and 14 bases lay between the germline ends. CDR3 length: 14 residues. The chain's CDR3 is CASSSSGGYTEAFF. CDR3 in DNA: TGTGCCAGCAGTTCCTCTGGGGGGTACACTGAAGCTTTCTTT.